The 22 T cell receptor beta chains reported below all come from one sample, sequenced in a study of STAT5B mutations in CD4+ large granular lymphocyte leukemia. Repertoires were generated with immunoSEQ multiplex PCR, while TCRdb's copy carries only in-frame clones and drops some. This sample carries fewer than 50,000 clones, around 75% of them seen once, and the ten largest clones take around 0.5%. Material for sequencing was CD4+ T cells from blood buffy coats. The receptors shown here come from a human donor in good health.

This clone was seen a few times. The chain combines TRBV4-2 with TRBJ2-7; 8 bases match TRBD2. The length of the CDR3 is 14 residues. V dropped 4 bases and J dropped 6; count of bases not matched to a gene: 8. Germline CDR1 reads LGHNA; CDR2 reads YNFKEQ. CDR3 sequence: CASSLAGSRPEQYF. CDR3 nucleotide sequence: TGTGCCAGCAGCCTAGCGGGATCGAGGCCCGAGCAGTACTTC.

As DNA, the CDR3 is TGTGCCAGCAGTTACTCTTTTAGCGGGAATGAGCAGTTCTTC. This sequence encodes CASSYSFSGNEQFF. The chain has TRBV6-5 and TRBJ2-1; 7 bases fit TRBD2. CDR3 length: 14 residues. CDR1 is MNHEY and CDR2 is SVGAGI in the germline V gene. Trimming took 0 bases from V and 7 from J; bases not matched to a gene: 3.

In DNA, the CDR3 is TGCGCCAGCAGCCGATTACTAGCGGGTCGCTACGAGCAGTACTTC. Its translation is CASSRLLAGRYEQYF. V usage is TRBV4-1 and J usage is TRBJ2-7; 9 positions match TRBD2. There are 15 residues in the CDR3. V shed 4 bases and J 3 bases; nucleotides not matched to a gene: 7. Looked up from germline, CDR1 is MGHRA and CDR2 is YSYEKL.

The CDR3 reads CASSAGEPSTDTQYF. CDR3 bases: TGTGCCAGCAGCGCTGGAGAGCCTAGCACAGATACGCAGTATTTT. The chain uses TRBV5-6 and TRBJ2-3; no reliable D call. The CDR3 is 15 residues long. Between the trimmed V and J ends, which lost 4 bases and 0 bases, there was a span of 12 bases. Germline V gene sequence: CDR1 SGHDT, CDR2 YYEEEE.

This clone has just a few counts. The rearrangement uses TRBV5-1 and TRBJ2-6; unclear D gene. This CDR3 has 14 residues. The ends were cut back, 3 bases at V and 1 base at J, with 5 bases in the middle. CDR1 and CDR2 from the germline V gene are SGHRS and YFSETQ. As DNA, the CDR3 is TGCGCCAGCAGCTCTCGGTCTGGGGCCAACGTCCTGACTTTC. It encodes CASSSRSGANVLTF.

This clone was seen only once. The junction does not match germline at one end; this may be a read error. The V and J genes are TRBV10-3 and TRBJ2-1; 12 bases fit TRBD2. The germline CDR1 and CDR2 sequences are ENHRY and SYGVKD. The CDR3 contains 14 residues. CDR3: CAISEFQTSGSLIF. CDR3 sequence (DNA): TGTGCCATCAGTGAGTTCCAGACTAGCGGGAGTCTAATCTTC.

This clone was picked up a small number of times. J is TRBJ1-4 and V is TRBV2; D may be TRBD1 (5 bases). In germline, CDR1 is SNHLY, CDR2 FYNNEI. There are 14 residues in the CDR3. V was cut by 6 bases and J by 2 bases, with 10 bases left in between. The CDR3 DNA reads as TGTGCCAGCAGGGGGACGGGGACTAATGAAAAACTGTTTTTT. Translating gives CASRGTGTNEKLFF.

This clone was found a few times. The chain carries TRBV5-1 and TRBJ1-6; D call uncertain. The CDR3 consists of 14 residues. V lost 1 base to trimming and J lost 7 bases, with 9 bases between them. From germline, CDR1 is SGHRS and CDR2 YFSETQ. The CDR3 loop reads CASSLLGWNSPLHF. The CDR3 DNA reads as TGCGCCAGCAGCTTGCTTGGGTGGAATTCACCCCTCCACTTT.

V gene TRBV7-9 combines with J gene TRBJ1-1; 7 bases are a match to TRBD1. Germline-derived CDR1 and CDR2 are SEHNR and FQNEAQ (reference sequence). The CDR3 extends over 13 amino acids. V was pared by 3 bases and J by 5 bases, with 3 bases of the junction left unmatched. Here the CDR3 reads CASSFDRETEAFF. The CDR3, as DNA: TGTGCCAGCAGCTTCGACAGGGAGACTGAAGCTTTCTTT.

The V call is TRBV10-1, the J call TRBJ1-1; possible D gene TRBD1, 6 bases. The CDR3 runs to 13 residues. Trimming took 9 bases from V and 4 from J, leaving 15 bases between them. CDR1 is WNHNN and CDR2 is SYGVQD in the germline V gene (reference sequence). CDR3 region: CARKPQGCTEAFF. DNA of the CDR3: TGCGCCAGAAAACCACAGGGTTGCACTGAAGCTTTCTTT.

This clone has more than one count but fewer than ten. The V gene is TRBV9, the J gene TRBJ2-3; D gene uncertain. Trimming shortened V by 3 bases and J by 2 bases, and 7 bases separated the two germline ends. Germline V gene data show CDR1 as SGDLS and CDR2 as YYNGEE. The CDR3 sequence is 13 residues long. CDR3 in DNA: TGTGCCAGCAGCGCAGGCTTCACAGATACGCAGTATTTT. This codes for CASSAGFTDTQYF. The full variable domain, rest sourced from reference TRBV9 and TRBJ2-3, is DSGVTQTPKHLITATGQRVTLRCSPRSGDLSVYWYQQSLDQGLQFLIQYYNGEERAKGNILERFSAQQFPDLHSELNLSSLELGDSALYFCASSAGFTDTQYFGPGTRLTVL.

The chain has TRBV18 and TRBJ2-5; 7 bases match TRBD1. V lost 0 bases and J lost 6; bases outside the gene matches: 7. The CDR3 runs 15 residues. Germline CDR1 is KGHSH and CDR2 is LQKENI. CDR3 bases: TGTGCCAGCTCACCACCAGGGGGCGAAGGAAAGACCCAGTACTTC. It translates to CASSPPGGEGKTQYF.

As DNA, the CDR3 is TGTGCCAGCAGTTTTGTCCAGGGGGCTTACGAGCAGTACTTC. As protein: CASSFVQGAYEQYF. This chain links TRBV27 with TRBJ2-7; TRBD1 agrees at 8 bases. This CDR3 has 14 amino acids. V shed 3 bases, J shed 4 bases, and the junction held 5 bases outside the gene matches. Per germline, CDR1 MNHEY and CDR2 SMNVEV (reference sequence).

V and J are TRBV6-1 and TRBJ1-5; the D gene is possibly TRBD1 (6 bases). CDR1 and CDR2 from the germline V gene are MNHNS and SASEGT. The germline V and J ends were trimmed by 6 bases and 6 bases, with 15 bases remaining between them. CDR3 length: 14 amino acids. The CDR3 DNA reads as TGTGCCAGCAGAGGGGGGGCTTGTAGTCAGCCCCAGCATTTT. Protein product: CASRGGACSQPQHF.

The V call is TRBV5-6, the J call TRBJ1-5; TRBD1 agrees at 7 bases. CDR3 length: 16 amino acids. V dropped 6 bases and J dropped 3; count of bases not matched to a gene: 12. CDR1 is SGHDT and CDR2 is YYEEEE in the germline V gene. The CDR3 loop reads CASTLQGTFSNQPQHF. The CDR3 nucleotides read TGTGCCAGCACCCTACAGGGGACTTTTTCCAATCAGCCCCAGCATTTT.

This chain connects TRBV4-3 to TRBJ2-7, with 9 bases identical to TRBD2. Germline lookup yields CDR1 LGHNA and CDR2 YSLEER. Trimming removed 0 bases from V and 2 bases from J; junction bases left unmatched: 17. The CDR3 has 20 amino acids. The CDR3, as DNA: TGCGCCAGCAGCCAAGAGCCTCATAGTCGGACTAGCGACCGTACCTACGAGCAGTACTTC. Translated: CASSQEPHSRTSDRTYEQYF.

The CDR3 DNA reads as TGCAGCGCAGGGACTAGCGGGGTTGCGGAGACCCAGTACTTC. This encodes CSAGTSGVAETQYF. V gene TRBV29-1 combines with J gene TRBJ2-5; TRBD2 agrees at 13 bases. Per germline, CDR1 SQVTM and CDR2 ANQGSEA. J was trimmed by 5 bases and V by 7 bases; bases with no gene match: 7. CDR3 length: 14 residues.

The V and J genes are TRBV27 and TRBJ2-7; TRBD1 matches at 8 bases. V shed 6 bases and J 1 base; nucleotides not matched to a gene: 2. CDR3 length: 13 amino acids. Per the germline V gene, CDR1 is MNHEY and CDR2 is SMNVEV (reference sequence). The CDR3 is CASSGQGSYEQYF. The DNA for the CDR3 is TGTGCCAGCAGCGGACAGGGATCCTACGAGCAGTACTTC.

This chain connects TRBV5-1 to TRBJ1-3; a possible D gene is TRBD1 (5 bases). The CDR3 totals 13 residues. Germline V gene lookup returns CDR1 SGHRS and CDR2 YFSETQ. The ends were cut back, 0 bases at V and 8 bases at J, with 9 bases in the middle. CDR3 sequence reads: CASSLGQLDTIYF. Written as DNA, the CDR3 is TGCGCCAGCAGCTTGGGACAGTTGGACACCATATATTTT.

The chain joins TRBV30 to TRBJ2-7; 9 nucleotides agree with TRBD2. Germline-derived CDR1 and CDR2 are GTSNPN and SVGIG (reference sequence). There are 13 residues in the CDR3. V gave up 1 base and J gave up 5 bases; unmatched junction bases: 3. The CDR3 DNA follows: TGTGCCTGGAGTGAGGGACTAGCCGACGAGCAGTACTTC. Translated, it gives CAWSEGLADEQYF. Looking up the rest from reference TRBV30 and TRBJ2-7 gives the full variable domain: SQTIHQWPATLVQPVGSPLSLECTVEGTSNPNLYWYRQAAGRGLQLLFYSVGIGQISSEVPQNLSASRPQDRQFILSSKKLLLSDSGFYLCAWSEGLADEQYFGPGTRLTVT.

This chain connects TRBV18 to TRBJ2-1; D is possibly TRBD2 (5 bases). Trimming pared 3 bases from V and 5 bases from J, leaving 8 bases between. There are 13 residues in the CDR3. Germline V gene lookup returns CDR1 KGHSH and CDR2 LQKENI. CDR3 sequence (DNA): TGTGCCAGCTCACCCGGACTGGACAATGAGCAGTTCTTC. This encodes CASSPGLDNEQFF.

J is TRBJ1-1 and V is TRBV6-1; no firm D call. V was clipped by 5 bases and J by 11 bases, with 12 bases between them. The CDR3 has 11 residues. Germline-derived CDR1 and CDR2 are MNHNS and SASEGT. The CDR3 DNA sequence: TGTGCCAGCAGTCCTTCTAAAGGCGCTTTCTTT. Residues: CASSPSKGAFF.